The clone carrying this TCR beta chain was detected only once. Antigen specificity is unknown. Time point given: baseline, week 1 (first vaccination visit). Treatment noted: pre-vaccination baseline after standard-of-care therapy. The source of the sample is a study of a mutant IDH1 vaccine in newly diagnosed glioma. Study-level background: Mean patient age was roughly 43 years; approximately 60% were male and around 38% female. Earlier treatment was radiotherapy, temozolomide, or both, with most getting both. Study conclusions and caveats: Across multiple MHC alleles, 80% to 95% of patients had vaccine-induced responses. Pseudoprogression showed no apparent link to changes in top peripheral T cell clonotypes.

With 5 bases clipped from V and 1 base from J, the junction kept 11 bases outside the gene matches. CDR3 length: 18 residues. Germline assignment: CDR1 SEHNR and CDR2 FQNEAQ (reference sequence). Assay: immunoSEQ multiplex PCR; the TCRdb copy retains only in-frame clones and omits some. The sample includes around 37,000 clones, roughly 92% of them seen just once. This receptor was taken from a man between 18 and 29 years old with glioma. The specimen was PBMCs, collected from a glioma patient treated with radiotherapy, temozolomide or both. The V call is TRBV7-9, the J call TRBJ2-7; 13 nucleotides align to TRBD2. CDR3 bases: TGTGCCAGCAGCCATTCCGGCTTACTAGCGGGAGGGTCCTACGAGCAGTACTTC. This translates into CASSHSGLLAGGSYEQYF.